This T cell receptor beta chain was obtained from a study of tumor-infiltrating lymphocytes in primary liver carcinoma. Study-wide context: Donors underwent surgery for histopathologically diagnosed primary liver carcinoma.

A constant-region primer served to make TCR beta cDNA from roughly 460 ng total RNA. ARM-PCR, slightly modified, supplied the TCR beta libraries through three nested multiplex PCR rounds. Forward primers for TRBV1-TRBV30 and a C-beta reverse primer served the first two PCR rounds, at approximately 10 cycles each. Using its own MiXCR run on the multiplex PCR reads, TCRdb lists one record per CDR3 protein. This sample has approximately 330,000 distinct CDR3 sequences, with 65% found just once. Study results and caveats: Bulk unsorted samples prevented comparison of CD4+ and CD8+ repertoires. Tumor region pairs showed greater overlap than either tumor-adjacent or tumor-blood pairs did.

RNA was extracted from whole blood without cell sorting, alongside germline DNA. The CDR3 contains 17 residues. Per the germline V gene, CDR1 is SGHAT and CDR2 is FQNNGV. As regards this clonotype: Its target is unknown. The junction departs from germline at one end; a sequencing error may be responsible.

The chain is built from TRBV11-2 and TRBJ2-1; D may correspond to TRBD1 or TRBD2 (5 bases each). The sequencing input was peripheral blood. This receptor was identified in a man aged 40-49 years with primary liver carcinoma and hepatitis B virus infection. CDR3 sequence: CASSLRGARSSYNEQFF. The CDR3 DNA is TGTGCCAGCAGCTTAAGGGGAGCGAGAAGCTCCTACAATGAACAGTTCTTC.